The present T cell receptor (beta chain) was sequenced within a study of T cells in Graves' hyperthyroidism and ophthalmopathy. For the study at large: Peripheral blood was acquired at first diagnosis, ahead of any therapy whatsoever. General study points: The blood repertoire included most of the expanded thyroid clonotypes above 0.001.

As regards this clonotype: Antigen unknown.

Amplification yielded TCR beta CDR3 regions, with RNA transcripts as the source. In the first-round RT-PCR of the TCR CDR3, the HTBI primer set was used. TCRdb fed the multiplex PCR reads into MiXCR, producing one record per CDR3 protein. The table shows hundreds of thousands of distinct CDR3 sequences, with about 12% occurring only once. Trimming at V came to 6 bases and at J to 4 bases, leaving 10 bases not matched to a gene. CDR1 and CDR2 from the germline V gene are SNHLY and FYNNEI. The CDR3 spans 15 residues. It was less than 13 ml of fresh peripheral blood that supplied the PBMCs. The chain links TRBV2 to TRBJ1-2; 8 nucleotides align to TRBD1. This clonotype was sampled from a woman between 18 and 30 years old with Graves' hyperthyroidism. Sequencing was done on a sample of blood. The chain's CDR3 is CASREKTGGGYGYTF. CDR3 nucleotide sequence: TGTGCCAGCAGGGAAAAAACAGGGGGAGGCTATGGCTACACCTTC.